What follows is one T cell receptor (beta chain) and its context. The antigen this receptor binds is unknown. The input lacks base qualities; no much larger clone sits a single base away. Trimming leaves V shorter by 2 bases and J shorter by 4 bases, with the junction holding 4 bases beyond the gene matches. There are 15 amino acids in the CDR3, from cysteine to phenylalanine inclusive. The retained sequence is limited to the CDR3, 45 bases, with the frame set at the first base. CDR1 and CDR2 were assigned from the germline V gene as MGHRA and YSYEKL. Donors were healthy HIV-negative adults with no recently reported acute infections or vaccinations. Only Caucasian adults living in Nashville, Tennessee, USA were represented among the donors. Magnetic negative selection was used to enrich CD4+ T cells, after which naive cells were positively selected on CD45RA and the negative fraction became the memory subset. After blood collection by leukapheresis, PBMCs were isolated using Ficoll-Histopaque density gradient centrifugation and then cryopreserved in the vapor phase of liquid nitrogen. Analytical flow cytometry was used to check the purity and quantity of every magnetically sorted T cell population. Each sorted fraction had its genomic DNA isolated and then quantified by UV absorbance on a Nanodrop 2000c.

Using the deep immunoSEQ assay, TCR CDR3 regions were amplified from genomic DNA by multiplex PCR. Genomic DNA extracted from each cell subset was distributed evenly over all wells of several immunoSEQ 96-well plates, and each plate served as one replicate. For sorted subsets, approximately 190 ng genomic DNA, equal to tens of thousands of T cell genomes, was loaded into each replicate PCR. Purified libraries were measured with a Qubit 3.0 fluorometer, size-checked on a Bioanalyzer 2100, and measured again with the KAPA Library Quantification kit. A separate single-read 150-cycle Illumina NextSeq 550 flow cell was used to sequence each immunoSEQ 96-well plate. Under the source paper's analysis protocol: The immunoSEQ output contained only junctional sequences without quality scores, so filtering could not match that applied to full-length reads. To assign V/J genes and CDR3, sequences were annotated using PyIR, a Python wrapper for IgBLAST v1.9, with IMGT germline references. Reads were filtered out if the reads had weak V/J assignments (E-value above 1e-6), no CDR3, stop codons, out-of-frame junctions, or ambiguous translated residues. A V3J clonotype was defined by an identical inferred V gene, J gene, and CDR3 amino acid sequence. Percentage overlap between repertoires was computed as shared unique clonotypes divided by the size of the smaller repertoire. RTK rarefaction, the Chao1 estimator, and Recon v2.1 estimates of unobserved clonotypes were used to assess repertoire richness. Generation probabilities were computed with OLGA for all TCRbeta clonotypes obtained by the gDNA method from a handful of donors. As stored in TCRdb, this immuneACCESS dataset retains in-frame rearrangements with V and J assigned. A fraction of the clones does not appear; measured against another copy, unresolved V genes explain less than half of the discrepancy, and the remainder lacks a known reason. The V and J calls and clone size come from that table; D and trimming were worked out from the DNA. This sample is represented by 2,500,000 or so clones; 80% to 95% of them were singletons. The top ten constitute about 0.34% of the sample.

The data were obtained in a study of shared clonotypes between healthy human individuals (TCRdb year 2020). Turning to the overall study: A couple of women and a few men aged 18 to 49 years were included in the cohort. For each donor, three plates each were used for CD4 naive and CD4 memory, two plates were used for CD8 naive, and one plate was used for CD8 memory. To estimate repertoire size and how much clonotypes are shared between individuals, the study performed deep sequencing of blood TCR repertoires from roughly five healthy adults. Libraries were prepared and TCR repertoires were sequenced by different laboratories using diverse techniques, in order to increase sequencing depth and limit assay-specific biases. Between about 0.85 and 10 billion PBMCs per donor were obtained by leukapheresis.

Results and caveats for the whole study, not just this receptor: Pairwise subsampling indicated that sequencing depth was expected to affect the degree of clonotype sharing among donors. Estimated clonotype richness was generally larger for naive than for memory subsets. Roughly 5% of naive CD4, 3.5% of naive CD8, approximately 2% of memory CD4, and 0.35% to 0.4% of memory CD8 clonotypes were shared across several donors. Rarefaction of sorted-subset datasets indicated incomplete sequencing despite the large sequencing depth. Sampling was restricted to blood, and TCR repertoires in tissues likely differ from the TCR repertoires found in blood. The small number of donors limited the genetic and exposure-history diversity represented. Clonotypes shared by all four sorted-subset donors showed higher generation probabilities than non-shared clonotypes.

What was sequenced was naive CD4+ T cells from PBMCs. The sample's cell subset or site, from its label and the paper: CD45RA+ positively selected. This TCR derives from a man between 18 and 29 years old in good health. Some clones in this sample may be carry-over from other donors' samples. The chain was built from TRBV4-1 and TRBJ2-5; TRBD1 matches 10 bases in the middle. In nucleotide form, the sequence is TGCGCCAGCAGCCAAAGCTGGACAGGGGGAGAGACCCAGTACTTC. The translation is CASSQSWTGGETQYF.